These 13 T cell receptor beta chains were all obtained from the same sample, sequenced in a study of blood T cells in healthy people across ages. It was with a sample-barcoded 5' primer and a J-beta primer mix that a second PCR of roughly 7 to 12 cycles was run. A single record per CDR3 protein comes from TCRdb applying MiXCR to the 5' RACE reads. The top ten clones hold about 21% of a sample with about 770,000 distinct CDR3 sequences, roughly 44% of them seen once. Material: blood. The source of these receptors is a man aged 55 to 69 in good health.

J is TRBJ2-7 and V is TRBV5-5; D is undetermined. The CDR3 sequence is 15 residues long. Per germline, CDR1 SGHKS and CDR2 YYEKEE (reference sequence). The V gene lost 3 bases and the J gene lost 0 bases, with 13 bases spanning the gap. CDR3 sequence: CASSSGLLSSYEQYF. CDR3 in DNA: TGTGCCAGCAGCTCGGGCCTTCTAAGCTCCTACGAGCAGTACTTC.

The CDR3: CASSLATGNEKLFF. Here the CDR3 DNA reads TGTGCCAGCAGTTTGGCGACGGGCAATGAAAAACTGTTTTTT. The gene calls are TRBV12-3 or TRBV12-4 and TRBJ1-4, with D hard to call. This CDR3 contains 14 residues. V was cut by 3 bases and J by 5 bases, with 10 bases left in between.

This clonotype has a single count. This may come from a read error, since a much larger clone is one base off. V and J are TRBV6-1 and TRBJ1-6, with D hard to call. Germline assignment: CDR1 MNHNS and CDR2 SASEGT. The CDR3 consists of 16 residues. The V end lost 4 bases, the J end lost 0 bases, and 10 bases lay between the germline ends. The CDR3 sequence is CASSVSGNSYNSPLHF. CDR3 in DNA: TGTGCCAGCAGTGTGAGTGGCAACTCCTATAATTCACCCCTCCACTTT.

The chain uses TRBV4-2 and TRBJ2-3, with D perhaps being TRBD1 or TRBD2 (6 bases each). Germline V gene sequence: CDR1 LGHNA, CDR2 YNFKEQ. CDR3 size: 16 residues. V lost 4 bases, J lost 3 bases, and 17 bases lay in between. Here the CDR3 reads CASSPSEGGGTDTQYF. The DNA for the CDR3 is TGTGCCAGCAGCCCCAGCGAGGGGGGCGGAACAGATACGCAGTATTTT.

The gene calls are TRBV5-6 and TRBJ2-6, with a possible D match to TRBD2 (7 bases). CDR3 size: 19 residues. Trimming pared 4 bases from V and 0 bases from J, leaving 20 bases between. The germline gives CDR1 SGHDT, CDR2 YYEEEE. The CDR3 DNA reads TGTGCCAGCAGCCCGCAACAGGGACTATTCCCCTCTGGGGCCAACGTCCTGACTTTC. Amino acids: CASSPQQGLFPSGANVLTF.

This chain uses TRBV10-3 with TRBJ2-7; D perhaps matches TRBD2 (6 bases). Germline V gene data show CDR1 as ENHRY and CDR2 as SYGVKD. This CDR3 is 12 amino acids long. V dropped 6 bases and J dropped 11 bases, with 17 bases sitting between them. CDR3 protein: CAIRPPAGEEYF. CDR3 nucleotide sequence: TGTGCCATCAGGCCCCCGGCTGGGGAGGAGTACTTC.

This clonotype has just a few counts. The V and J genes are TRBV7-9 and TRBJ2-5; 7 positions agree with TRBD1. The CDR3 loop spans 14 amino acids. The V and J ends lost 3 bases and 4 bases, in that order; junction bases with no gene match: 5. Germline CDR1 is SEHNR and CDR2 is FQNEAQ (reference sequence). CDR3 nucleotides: TGTGCCAGCAGCTTCACAGGGGCTAGAGAGACCCAGTACTTC. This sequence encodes CASSFTGARETQYF.

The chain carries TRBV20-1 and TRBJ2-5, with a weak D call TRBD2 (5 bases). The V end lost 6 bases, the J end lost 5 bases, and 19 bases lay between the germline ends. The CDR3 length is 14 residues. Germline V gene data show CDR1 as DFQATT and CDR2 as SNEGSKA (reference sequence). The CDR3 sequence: CSAVRRGLGETQYF. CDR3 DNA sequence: TGCAGTGCGGTACGACGGGGATTGGGGGAGACCCAGTACTTC.

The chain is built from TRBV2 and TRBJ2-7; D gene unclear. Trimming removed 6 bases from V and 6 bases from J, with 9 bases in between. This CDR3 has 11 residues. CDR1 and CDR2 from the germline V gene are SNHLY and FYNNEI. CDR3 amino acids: CASRPIVEQYF. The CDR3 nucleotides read TGTGCCAGCAGGCCTATCGTCGAGCAGTACTTC.

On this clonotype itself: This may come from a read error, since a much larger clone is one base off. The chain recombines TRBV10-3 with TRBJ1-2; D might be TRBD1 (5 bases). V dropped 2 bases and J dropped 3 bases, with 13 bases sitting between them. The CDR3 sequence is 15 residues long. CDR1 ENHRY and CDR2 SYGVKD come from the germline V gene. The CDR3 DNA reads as TGTGCCATCAGTGAGGCCCGGGACGGCTACTATGGCTACACCTTC. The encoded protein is CAISEARDGYYGYTF.

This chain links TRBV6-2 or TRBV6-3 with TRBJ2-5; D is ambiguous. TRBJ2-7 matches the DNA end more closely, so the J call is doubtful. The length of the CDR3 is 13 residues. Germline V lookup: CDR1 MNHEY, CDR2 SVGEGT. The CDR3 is CASRPGHIYEQYF. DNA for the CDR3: TGTGCCAGCAGACCCGGTCACATCTACGAGCAGTACTTC.

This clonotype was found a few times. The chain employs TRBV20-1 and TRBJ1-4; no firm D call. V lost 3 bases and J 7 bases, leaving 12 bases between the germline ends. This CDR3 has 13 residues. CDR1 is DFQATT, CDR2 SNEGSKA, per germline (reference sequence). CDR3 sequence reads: CSARNEVGEKLFF. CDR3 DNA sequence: TGCAGTGCTAGGAACGAAGTGGGTGAAAAACTGTTTTTT.

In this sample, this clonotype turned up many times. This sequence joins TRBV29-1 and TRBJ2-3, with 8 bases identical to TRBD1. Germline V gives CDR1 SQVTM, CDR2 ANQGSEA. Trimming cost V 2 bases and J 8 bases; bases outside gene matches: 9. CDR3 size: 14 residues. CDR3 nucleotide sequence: TGCAGCGTTGAAAGACAGGGGCTATATGGTACGCAGTATTTT. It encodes CSVERQGLYGTQYF.